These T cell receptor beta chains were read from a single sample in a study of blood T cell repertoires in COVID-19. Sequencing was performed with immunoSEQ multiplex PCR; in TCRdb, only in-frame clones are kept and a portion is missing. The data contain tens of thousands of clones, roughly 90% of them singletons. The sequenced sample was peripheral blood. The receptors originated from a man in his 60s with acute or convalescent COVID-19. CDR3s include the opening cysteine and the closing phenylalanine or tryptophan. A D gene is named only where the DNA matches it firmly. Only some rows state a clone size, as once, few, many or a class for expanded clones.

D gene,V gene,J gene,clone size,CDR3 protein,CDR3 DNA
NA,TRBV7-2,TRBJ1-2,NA,CASSPQGNYGYTF,TGTGCCAGCAGCCCACAGGGTAACTATGGCTACACCTTC
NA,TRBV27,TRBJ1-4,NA,CASRRDTNEKLFF,TGTGCCAGCAGGCGGGATACTAATGAAAAACTGTTTTTT
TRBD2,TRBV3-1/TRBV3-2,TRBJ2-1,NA,CASSQIGLAGGNEQFF,TGTGCCAGCAGCCAGATCGGGCTAGCGGGGGGCAATGAGCAGTTCTTC
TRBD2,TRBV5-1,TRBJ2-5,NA,CASSLAGGKETQYF,TGCGCCAGCAGCTTAGCGGGGGGGAAGGAGACCCAGTACTTC
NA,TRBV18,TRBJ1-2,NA,CASSPGRGVNYGYTF,TGTGCCAGTTCACCAGGCAGAGGAGTTAACTATGGCTACACCTTC
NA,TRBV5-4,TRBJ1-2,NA,CASSLDVRGPQRLYGYTF,TGTGCCAGCAGCCTTGATGTCAGGGGCCCCCAACGCCTCTATGGCTACACCTTC
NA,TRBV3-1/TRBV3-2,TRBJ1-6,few,CASSPGISSPLHF,TGTGCCAGCAGCCCAGGTATAAGTTCACCCCTCCACTTT
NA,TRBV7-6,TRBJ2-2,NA,CASSLRPGSSTNTGELFF,TGTGCCAGCAGCTTACGTCCAGGGTCAAGTACGAACACCGGGGAGCTGTTTTTT
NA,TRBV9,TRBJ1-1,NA,CASSVAGDTEAFF,TGTGCCAGCAGCGTAGCGGGGGACACTGAAGCTTTCTTT
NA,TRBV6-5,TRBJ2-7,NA,CAGSQGPYEQYF,TGTGCCGGCTCACAGGGTCCCTACGAGCAGTACTTC
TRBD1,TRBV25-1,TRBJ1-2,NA,CASSPTGAGNYGYTF,TGTGCCAGCAGTCCCACAGGGGCGGGTAACTATGGCTACACCTTC
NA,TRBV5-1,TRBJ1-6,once,CASSLGGQGLSPLHF,TGCGCCAGCAGCCTCGGGGGGCAGGGGTTGTCACCCCTCCACTTT
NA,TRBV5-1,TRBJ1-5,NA,CASSLAGRENQPQHF,TGCGCCAGCAGCTTGGCCGGGCGGGAGAATCAGCCCCAGCATTTT
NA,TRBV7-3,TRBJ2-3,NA,CASSLNSGPSTDTQYF,TGTGCCAGCAGCTTGAATAGCGGCCCTAGCACAGATACGCAGTATTTT
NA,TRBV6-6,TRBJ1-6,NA,CASTVNPRSPLHF,TGTGCCAGCACCGTCAATCCTAGGTCACCCCTCCACTTT
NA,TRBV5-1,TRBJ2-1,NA,CASSLGSGLLGEQFF,TGCGCCAGCAGCTTGGGTTCAGGGTTGTTGGGTGAGCAGTTCTTC
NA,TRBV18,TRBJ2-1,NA,CASSPGAPYNEQFF,TGTGCCAGCTCACCAGGGGCCCCCTACAATGAGCAGTTCTTC
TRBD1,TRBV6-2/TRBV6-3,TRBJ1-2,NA,CASSYGQVYGYTF,TGTGCCAGCAGTTACGGACAGGTTTATGGCTACACCTTC
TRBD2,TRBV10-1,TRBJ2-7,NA,CASTTAGGPYEQYF,TGCGCCAGCACCACGGCGGGGGGACCCTACGAGCAGTACTTC
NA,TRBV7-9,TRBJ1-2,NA,CASSVEGPGYTF,TGTGCCAGCAGCGTAGAGGGGCCTGGCTACACCTTC
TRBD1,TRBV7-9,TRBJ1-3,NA,CASSGTGTDANTIYF,TGTGCCAGCAGCGGTACCGGGACAGATGCAAACACCATATATTTT
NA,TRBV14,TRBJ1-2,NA,CASSQTGSRGYTF,TGTGCCAGCAGCCAAACAGGGTCGCGCGGCTACACCTTC
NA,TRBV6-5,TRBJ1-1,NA,CASSFDTTEAFF,TGTGCCAGCAGCTTCGACACAACTGAAGCTTTCTTT
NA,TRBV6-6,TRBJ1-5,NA,CASSPFFNQPQHF,TGTGCCAGCAGTCCTTTTTTTAATCAGCCCCAGCATTTT
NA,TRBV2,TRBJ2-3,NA,CASSDGQTTDTQYF,TGTGCCAGCAGTGATGGACAGACCACAGATACGCAGTATTTT
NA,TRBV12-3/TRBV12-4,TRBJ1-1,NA,CASSLQGFTEAFF,TGTGCCAGCAGTTTGCAGGGGTTCACTGAAGCTTTCTTT
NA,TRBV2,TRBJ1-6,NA,CASRGQGIESPLHF,TGTGCCAGCAGGGGTCAGGGGATTGAGTCACCCCTCCACTTT
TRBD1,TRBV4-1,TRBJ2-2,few,CASSQDRQGAQNGELFF,TGCGCCAGCAGCCAAGATAGGCAGGGGGCGCAGAACGGGGAGCTGTTTTTT
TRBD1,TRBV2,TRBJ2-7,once,CASTGTGLYEQYF,TGTGCCAGCACCGGGACAGGGCTCTACGAGCAGTACTTC
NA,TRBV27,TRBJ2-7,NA,CASSFQGSDYEQYF,TGTGCCAGCAGTTTCCAGGGGAGCGACTACGAGCAGTACTTC
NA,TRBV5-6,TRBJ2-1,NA,CASSLLGGAYNEQFF,TGTGCCAGCAGCTTGCTCGGGGGAGCCTACAATGAGCAGTTCTTC
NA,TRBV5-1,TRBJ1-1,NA,CASSLAGHPNTEAFF,TGCGCCAGCAGCTTAGCAGGACACCCGAACACTGAAGCTTTCTTT
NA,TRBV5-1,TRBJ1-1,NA,CASSLYEVLGTEAFF,TGCGCCAGCAGCTTGTATGAGGTTTTAGGCACTGAAGCTTTCTTT
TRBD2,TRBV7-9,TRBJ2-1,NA,CASSLGHDSGGPLPFF,TGTGCCAGCAGCTTAGGGCATGATAGCGGGGGCCCGCTCCCCTTCTTC
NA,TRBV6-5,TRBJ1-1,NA,CASSYEDTEAFF,TGTGCCAGCAGTTACGAGGACACTGAAGCTTTCTTT
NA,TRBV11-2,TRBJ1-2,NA,CASSLAPGVRVGYTF,TGTGCCAGCAGCTTAGCGCCAGGGGTTAGGGTAGGCTACACCTTC
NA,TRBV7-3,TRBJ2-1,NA,CASSLLQGNEQFF,TGTGCCAGCAGCTTGCTACAGGGAAATGAGCAGTTCTTC
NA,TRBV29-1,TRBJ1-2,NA,CSVYREDYGYTF,TGCAGCGTCTACAGGGAAGACTATGGCTACACCTTC
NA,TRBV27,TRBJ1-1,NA,CASGERGTEAFF,TGTGCCAGCGGGGAAAGGGGCACTGAAGCTTTCTTT
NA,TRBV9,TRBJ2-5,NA,CASNRGASAQETQYF,TGTGCCAGCAACAGAGGGGCTAGCGCCCAAGAGACCCAGTACTTC
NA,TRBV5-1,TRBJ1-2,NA,CASSSDGRGGYTF,TGCGCCAGCAGCTCCGATGGACGGGGAGGCTACACCTTC
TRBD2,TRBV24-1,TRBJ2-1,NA,CATSDSGGGYNEQFF,TGTGCCACCAGTGATAGCGGGGGAGGGTACAATGAGCAGTTCTTC
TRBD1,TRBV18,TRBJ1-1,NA,CASGTGVQNTEAFF,TGTGCCAGCGGAACAGGGGTCCAGAACACTGAAGCTTTCTTT